This entry lists 5 T cell receptor beta chains sequenced from one sample in a study of blood T cell repertoires in COVID-19. This table comes from immunoSEQ multiplex PCR, and its TCRdb copy is limited to in-frame clones, with some not included. The table lists around 230,000 clones, roughly 83% of them singletons. Input material: peripheral blood. The receptors here all came from a man aged 40-50 years with acute or convalescent COVID-19.

V and J are TRBV6-5 and TRBJ1-1; a weak D match, TRBD1 (6 bases). Trimming removed 5 bases from V and 5 bases from J, with 18 bases in between. From germline, CDR1 is MNHEY and CDR2 SVGAGI. This CDR3 spans 15 amino acids. The CDR3 is CASSTEPGVGTEAFF. DNA for the CDR3: TGTGCCAGCAGTACCGAACCAGGGGTGGGGACTGAAGCTTTCTTT.

J is TRBJ1-2 and V is TRBV13, with D hard to call. Germline assignment: CDR1 PRHDT and CDR2 FYEKMQ (reference sequence). The CDR3 spans 16 residues. Trimming left V 8 bases short and J 3 bases short, with 22 bases between. CDR3 protein: CASGKALLRRDYGYTF. CDR3 sequence (DNA): TGTGCCAGCGGCAAAGCGCTTCTCCGTCGAGACTATGGCTACACCTTC.

This rearrangement joins TRBV5-1 to TRBJ2-7, with D unresolved. Looked up from germline, CDR1 is SGHRS and CDR2 is YFSETQ. The CDR3 totals 13 residues. Trimming removed 3 bases at V and 2 bases at J, with 9 bases between. The CDR3 region has the DNA TGCGCCAGCAGCTCCCGCGCCCCCTACGAGCAGTACTTC. Its translation is CASSSRAPYEQYF. Looking up the rest from reference TRBV5-1 and TRBJ2-7 gives the full variable domain: KAGVTQTPRYLIKTRGQQVTLSCSPISGHRSVSWYQQTPGQGLQFLFEYFSETQRNKGNFPGRFSGRQFSNSRSEMNVSTLELGDSALYLCASSSRAPYEQYFGPGTRLTVT.

The J gene is TRBJ2-7, the V gene TRBV7-6; 9 nucleotides line up with TRBD1. CDR3 length: 17 residues. The germline CDR1 and CDR2 sequences are SGHVS and FNYEAQ. The trim removed 5 bases at V and 1 base at J, leaving 12 bases unmatched. The CDR3 loop is CASSMGQGPVLSYEQYF. The CDR3 nucleotides read TGTGCCAGCAGCATGGGACAGGGCCCTGTTTTGTCCTACGAGCAGTACTTC.

The gene calls are TRBV7-9 and TRBJ2-7, with D possibly matching TRBD1 (6 bases). Trimming removed 2 bases at V and 6 bases at J, with 14 bases between. CDR3 length equals 14 residues. The V gene's germline CDR1 is SEHNR and CDR2 FQNEAQ (reference sequence). This CDR3 reads CASSLLNRVSEQYF. The CDR3 region has the DNA TGTGCCAGCAGCTTACTGAACAGGGTCAGCGAGCAGTACTTC.